This TCR beta chain was recovered during a study of cytomegalovirus exposure and HLA in healthy donors (dated 2017 in TCRdb). Study-wide context: According to an earlier analysis of several hundred of the donors, 150 million to 200 million T cells yielded roughly 110 million unique TCR beta sequences and approximately 300 Gb of sequence data. Around 330 gigabases of sequencing data and 75 million to 85 million unique TCR sequences made up an early release that covered 640 HLA-typed donors. Among the roughly 400 genotyped donors, approximately 77% belonged to the genetic ancestry cluster associated with self-reported Caucasian donors. The study aimed to test whether signatures of past pathogen exposure could be identified by cataloging public T cell receptors. The study used immunosequencing to profile the T cell repertoires of several hundred subjects and linked those repertoires to cytomegalovirus serostatus. Along with the roughly 700-subject first cohort, a separate validation cohort of around 120 different subjects was used. The study combined high-throughput TCR immunosequencing, statistical association of individual TCRs with disease status, and machine learning to predict cytomegalovirus infection status. In a later analysis, previously published TCR beta repertoires from 670 or so donors were re-analyzed and high-resolution HLA genotyping was added so that TCR occurrence patterns could be studied. Rather than drawing on any new phenotypic data, the later analysis identified candidate immune exposures from TCR beta sequences and the way those sequences occurred across donors. To decide whether each TCR beta V gene segment behaved as functional or pseudogenic, an earlier analysis of fewer than 750 of the donors relied on high-throughput TCR beta sequencing. Donor age, sex, ethnicity and CMV serostatus were compiled alongside the repertoire data. In a later genetic analysis, genome-wide SNP genotypes for about 60% of the 666 donors were used, and that subset was treated as a discovery cohort. All discovery cohort repertoires had been generated using a single sequencing platform. Class I and class II HLA loci were covered by the typing at four-digit resolution. Typing coverage varied by locus: about 620-640 donors for A, B, C, DRB1 and DQB1; 500 to 550 for DQA1; more than 600 for DPA1; approximately 470 for DPB1. Several DR-DQ haplotypes were treated as single units for association and clustering because of strong linkage in the cohort. Among around 400 genotyped donors of the cohort, an average of roughly 230,000 unique TCR beta nucleotide sequences was sequenced per donor, of which roughly 18% were non-productive. Here is what the overall study found, with its caveats: A further reported finding was that TCR beta sequences accurately predicted the HLA-A and HLA-B alleles for most subjects in the first cohort. Most CMV-associated TCR beta chains appeared to be HLA-restricted in a later analysis, and the HLA associations seemed to be driven largely by CMV exposure. At a false discovery rate of 0.05, a later analysis linked fewer than 20,000 TCR beta sequences to specific HLA alleles. In a later analysis, HLA-associated TCR beta chains were found to be more clonally expanded and to have lower generation probabilities than equally common non-associated chains. V-gene and J-gene trimming of TCR beta chains was associated with a missense DCLRE1C variant in a later genetic analysis, and the association was replicated in an independent cohort. It was suggested by the authors that the approach could potentially be generalized to other disease states and immunological phenotypes. In the study, some 160 TCR beta chains were listed as associated with cytomegalovirus. Most TCR sequences were seen in very few donors, while some public TCRs were found in many individuals. For the cohort, immune exposure information was limited to CMV serostatus. The sequencing pipeline was judged likely to have produced a cluster of highly shared sequence variants as a technical artifact. In a later genetic analysis, fewer N-insertions in productive TCRs were reported among donors in an Asian-associated ancestry cluster than the 666-donor mean. Strong co-occurrence of HLA alleles, especially DR and DQ, made assigning TCR associations to individual alleles difficult. Because the 87-base-pair reads could not distinguish some IMGT-functional V segments, including TRBV6-2 and TRBV6-3, those segments were excluded. The earlier analysis of approximately 540 of the donors excluded some 16 rarely observed V segments, including chromosome 9 orphons, because counts were too low. Linkage disequilibrium might explain the correlated functional status among segregating V segments, but an unknown experimental factor could not be excluded. In both the original and validation cohorts, the classifier was reported to diagnose cytomegalovirus status with high specificity and sensitivity. In a later analysis, the rate of TCR association differed among HLA loci, with DRB1 alleles having the most associated TCRs and HLA-C alleles having the fewest. Because some donors lacked HLA typing at each locus, the association tests relied only on the typed subset. In this cohort, only TCR beta chains were sequenced, and detectable features were limited by the absence of alpha or paired-chain data. Several of the top co-occurrence clusters appeared to be linked to parvovirus B19, influenza, CMV and Epstein-Barr virus, according to a later analysis. Presence/absence analyses assumed roughly uniform sequencing depth across donors, an assumption that may not hold. In vitro tests confirmed that a few of the cytomegalovirus-associated TCR beta chains recognize cytomegalovirus antigens. In an earlier analysis of 500 to 650 of the donors, most TCR beta V segments appeared in productive rearrangements about 87% or about 30% of the time, broadly matching IMGT annotations.

In the case of this clone: Its binding antigen is unknown. Within one base of it there is no much larger clone, and no base qualities were kept.

Library method: the immunoSEQ multiplex PCR assay. For the multiplex PCR, a mixture combining 60 forward primers for TCR Vbeta segments and 13 reverse primers for TCR Jbeta segments was used. A multiplex PCR assay on genomic DNA amplified the CDR3 region of rearranged TCR beta genes. The amplified TCR beta libraries were sequenced on the Illumina HiSeq System as 87-base-pair reads. As for the original processing: Across the 666 repertoires, a later analysis counted 78 million or so unique TCR beta chains, around 10 million of which were shared by at least two donors. A nearest-neighbor algorithm error-corrected the raw reads and collapsed the reads into unique sequences, merging closely related sequences to remove PCR and sequencing errors. CDR3 sequences were aligned to IMGT reference sequences to assign V, D and J gene segments. Each retained sequence needed at least a six-nucleotide match to both a V gene segment and a J gene segment. A rearrangement was called productive if the CDR3 had no stop codons and remained in frame with V and J, and every other rearrangement was called non-productive. Following IMGT convention, CDR3 was defined as the stretch from the second conserved V-encoded cysteine up to the conserved J-encoded phenylalanine. The earlier analysis of about 620 of the donors excluded sequences that lacked an unambiguous match to a single V gene segment. In an earlier analysis of roughly 600 of the donors, a V segment was called functional when productive rearrangements were above 56.7%, and segregating when the standard deviation between donors exceeded 5%. A statistical classification framework was built for diagnosing cytomegalovirus status from the catalog of TCR beta chain sequences. V and J gene assignment, in a later analysis, came from comparing TCR nucleotide sequences with IMGT/GENE-DB human TR gene sequences. The TCRdist pipeline was used in a later analysis to assign CDR3 sequences and most-parsimonious VDJ recombination scenarios. A later analysis defined each TCR beta chain by its CDR3 amino acid sequence plus V-gene family, and excluded reads lacking a unique V-gene family. As a way to deal with suspected cross-contamination and a sequencing artifact, a later analysis dropped hundreds of nucleotide sequences that were highly shared and had low generation probability. A later analysis calculated a clonal expansion index for each public chain from normalized within-repertoire ranks of inferred template counts. Generation probabilities in a later analysis came from a VDJ recombination model fitted to out-of-frame rearrangements, and those results were checked against IGoR. A later analysis scored TCR-TCR, TCR-HLA and TCR-CMV co-occurrence with hypergeometric tests, applying a repertoire-size bias correction to TCR pairs. False discovery rates were estimated in a later analysis by permuting HLA or CMV assignments 20 times. In a later analysis, co-occurring TCRs were grouped using DBSCAN, and TCRdist sequence similarity was added for clustering within HLA-allele-positive subsets. Co-occurrence clustering excluded repertoires with fewer than 30,000 or more than 120,000 public chains, plus five with anomalous nucleotide sharing. In its TCRdb copy, this immuneACCESS table keeps in-frame sequences only and misses some clones. Where compared with another copy, unresolved V genes explain less than half of these, and the others have no known cause. The V and J calls and the clone size are those of that table, but D and trimming were determined from the DNA. For this sample there are 150,000 to 200,000 clones; around 80% appear just once. Clones ranked in the top ten supply 1.5% to 2.5% of the sample.

The cohort consisted of 650 to 850 healthy bone marrow donors. Cohort members were all nominally healthy when sampled, although unrecorded immune exposures were likely present. The donor tested CMV seronegative, placing the donor among the 350 to 400 seronegative members of the cohort. A peripheral blood sample was provided by each donor, and peripheral blood mononuclear cells were used for TCR beta sequencing. Genomic DNA extraction from the blood cell samples was performed with the Qiagen DNeasy Blood Extraction Kit. The germline V and J ends show losses of 7 bases and 4 bases respectively, and no gene match explains 5 bases of the junction. The CDR3 goes from the cysteine to the phenylalanine over 12 residues. CDR3 DNA is the only sequence kept; it has 36 bases, read in frame from the first base. CDR1 and CDR2 (SQVTM, ANQGSEA) derive from the germline V gene.

The sample taken for sequencing was PBMCs. Here the chain combines TRBV29-1 and TRBJ2-7; 9 bases in the junction line up with TRBD1. This sequence was found in a young man in good health and CMV-seronegative. The nucleotides read TGCAGCGCCCAGGGACAGGGATACGAGCAGTACTTC. It encodes CSAQGQGYEQYF.